This T cell receptor beta chain was captured by sequencing in a study of CD8 T cells in ankylosing spondylitis. Looked up from germline, CDR1 is SGHRS and CDR2 is YFSETQ. V was clipped by 4 bases and J by 1 base, with 8 bases between them. This CDR3 spans 13 amino acids. Quantitative 5'-RACE was performed with molecular barcodes, and it yielded the TCR beta libraries. From the 5' RACE reads, TCRdb called clonotypes with MiXCR, one entry per CDR3 protein. The sample includes 300,000 to 350,000 distinct CDR3 sequences, approximately 15% seen only once; the top ten take approximately 1%. The study, taken as a whole, reports: Earlier studies detected some motif variants in reactive arthritis synovial fluid and blood. It was reported that disease-linked clones were significantly enriched in matched ankylosing spondylitis synovial fluid. The disease-linked clones had a CD8+ phenotype and low blood frequencies.

This clonotype was detected many times. What it recognizes is unknown. The genes are TRBV5-1 and TRBJ1-1, with D uncertain. This clonotype originated in a male donor with ankylosing spondylitis or in good health (not recorded which). The sequenced sample was blood, either unsorted or a sorted T cell fraction (not recorded which). The DNA of the CDR3 is TGCGCCAGCAGCACGGGCCCGAACACTGAAGCTTTCTTT. It is translated as CASSTGPNTEAFF.